This passage covers 8 T cell receptor beta chains from one sample sequenced in a study of blood T cell repertoires in COVID-19. The table came from immunoSEQ multiplex PCR; TCRdb's copy has only in-frame clones and leaves some out. This sample has approximately 170,000 clones, with over 75% found just once. The sequencing sample was made of PBMCs or T cells enriched from blood (not recorded which). These receptors all stem from a woman in her late teens or twenties who had recovered from COVID-19.

The CDR3 region has the DNA TGTGCCAGCAAAGCAGGGATGACCCTCCACTTT. Its protein is CASKAGMTLHF. This rearrangement joins TRBV25-1 to TRBJ1-6; weak D call: TRBD1 (5 bases). The germline CDR1 and CDR2 sequences are MGHDK and SYGVNS. Trimming pared 7 bases from V and 14 bases from J, leaving 12 bases between. This CDR3 has 11 amino acids.

V and J are TRBV16 and TRBJ1-5, with D possibly being TRBD1 (5 bases). Trimming removed 2 bases at V and 0 bases at J, with 11 bases between. Germline-derived CDR1 and CDR2 are KGHSY and FQNENV. This CDR3 is 16 amino acids long. In nucleotides, the CDR3 is TGTGCCAGCAGCCAAGTGACAGATAATAGCAATCAGCCCCAGCATTTT. Its translation: CASSQVTDNSNQPQHF.

CDR3 amino acids: CASSSSSGTGGLNTGELFF. CDR3 DNA sequence: TGTGCCAGCAGCTCATCCTCCGGGACAGGGGGTTTAAACACCGGGGAGCTGTTTTTT. This sequence joins TRBV7-6 and TRBJ2-2, with 11 nucleotides matching TRBD1. Germline loops: CDR1 SGHVS, CDR2 FNYEAQ. V lost 4 bases, J lost 2 bases, and 12 bases stayed unmatched. The CDR3 has 19 residues.

The chain has TRBV4-2 and TRBJ2-2, with 9 positions matching TRBD1. V dropped 0 bases and J dropped 5; count of bases not matched to a gene: 7. The length of the CDR3 is 17 residues. Per the germline V gene, CDR1 is LGHNA and CDR2 is YNFKEQ. CDR3 nucleotides: TGTGCCAGCAGCCAAGATAAGAGGGACAGGGTTACCGGGGAGCTGTTTTTT. Translating it yields CASSQDKRDRVTGELFF.

Remarks on this clone: Other DNA sequences from this sample encode an identical CDR3 as well. The chain is built from TRBV3-1 (or the pseudogene TRBV3-2) and TRBJ2-3; D is unclear. The V gene lost 1 base and the J gene lost 6 bases, with 5 bases spanning the gap. The CDR3 covers 12 residues. The germline V gene has CDR1 LGHDT and CDR2 YNNKEL (reference sequence). The CDR3 here is CASSQVRDTQYF. The CDR3 coding sequence is TGTGCCAGCAGCCAAGTCAGGGATACGCAGTATTTT.

This rearrangement joins TRBV4-2 to TRBJ1-2; unclear D gene. V lost 0 bases and J 2 bases, leaving 13 bases between the germline ends. CDR1 LGHNA and CDR2 YNFKEQ come from the germline V gene. The CDR3 covers 16 residues. CDR3 loop: CASSQEDLGINYGYTF. The CDR3, as DNA: TGTGCCAGCAGCCAAGAGGATCTAGGTATAAACTATGGCTACACCTTC.

The chain links TRBV23-1 to TRBJ1-1; possibly TRBD1 for D (5 bases). TRBV23-1 is marked as an open reading frame, function uncertain. This CDR3 comprises 12 residues. Trimming removed 8 bases from V and 7 bases from J, with 14 bases in between. The CDR3, as DNA: TGCGCCAGCCAGCAGGGAACCAGTGAAGCTTTCTTT. It encodes CASQQGTSEAFF.

The gene calls are TRBV7-9 and TRBJ1-3, with 9 bases identical to TRBD1. The CDR3 loop spans 15 amino acids. The germline gives CDR1 SEHNR, CDR2 FQNEAQ (reference sequence). Trimming at V came to 4 bases and at J to 3 bases, leaving 4 bases not matched to a gene. The CDR3 reads CASSSQGAVGNTIYF. In DNA form, the CDR3 reads TGTGCCAGCAGCTCACAGGGGGCAGTTGGAAACACCATATATTTT.